This TCR beta chain originates from a study of technical replicates of blood from a few donors. The data were produced by immunoSEQ multiplex PCR, yet TCRdb's version contains in-frame clones alone and is incomplete. The sample yields 70,000 or so clones, 91% seen once. Only a few counts were recorded for this clone. CDR1 and CDR2 from the germline V gene are MNHEY and SMNVEV (reference sequence). V gave up 8 bases and J gave up 1 base, with 17 bases separating them. CDR3 length: 15 residues. The TCR comes from a human donor in good health. Some clones in this sample may be carry-over from other donors' samples. Sequenced: T cells isolated from PBMCs. This chain connects TRBV27 to TRBJ1-1; a possible D gene is TRBD1 (5 bases). The CDR3 DNA follows: TGTGCCAGCCGCAGCAGGGAAGATGCGAACACTGAAGCTTTCTTT. It is translated as CASRSREDANTEAFF.